These T cell receptor beta chains were read from a single sample in a study of T-cell memory formation after mild COVID-19. TCRdb analysed the 5' RACE reads with MiXCR anew, one entry per CDR3 protein. The table records about 320,000 distinct CDR3 sequences, roughly an eighth of them present only once. The material sequenced was PBMCs or a T cell subset sorted from them (not recorded which). The receptors stem from a man aged 18 to 29 who had mild COVID-19 (a few samples of this study predate the infection). Cell type and time point are not known. CDR3s include the opening cysteine and the closing phenylalanine or tryptophan. D genes are given only for firm matches. Clone size is stated in some rows and not others, as once, few, many or a class when expanded.

>TRBJ2-3|TRBD2|TRBV7-9|15|many
CASSLRGGGTDTQYF
TGTGCCAGCAGCCTTCGGGGGGGCGGCACAGATACGCAGTATTTT
>TRBJ1-5|-|TRBV29-1|13|-
CSVLGPAGQPQHF
TGCAGCGTCCTAGGTCCCGCGGGTCAGCCCCAGCATTTT
>TRBJ2-3|TRBD2|TRBV7-9|13|-
CAGRGGAKDTQYF
TGTGCCGGCCGGGGGGGGGCTAAAGATACGCAGTATTTT
>TRBJ1-5|-|TRBV20-1|16|few
CSARDFPGYSNQPQHF
TGCAGTGCTAGAGATTTTCCAGGGTATAGCAATCAGCCCCAGCATTTT
>TRBJ2-1|-|TRBV13|14|-
CASSSGRPVSQQFF
TGTGCCAGCAGCTCGGGCCGGCCCGTAAGTCAGCAGTTCTTC
>TRBJ1-2|TRBD1|TRBV12-3/TRBV12-4|14|few
CASSLLGTGVGYTF
TGTGCCAGCAGTTTACTGGGGACAGGGGTCGGCTACACCTTC
>TRBJ2-3|TRBD2|TRBV20-1|13|few
CSPTSGGTDTQYF
TGCAGTCCTACTAGCGGGGGCACAGATACGCAGTATTTT
>TRBJ1-2|-|TRBV5-1|13|few
CASNSGDNYGYTF
TGCGCCAGCAACTCAGGAGATAACTATGGCTACACCTTC
>TRBJ2-7|TRBD1|TRBV7-9|15|many
CASSSRTGAIYEQYF
TGTGCCAGCAGTTCCAGGACAGGGGCCATTTACGAGCAGTACTTC
>TRBJ1-5|-|TRBV28|16|-
CASSRRPEGGNQPQHF
TGTGCCAGCAGTCGTAGACCAGAGGGAGGGAATCAGCCCCAGCATTTT
>TRBJ2-7|-|TRBV30|13|few
CAWGLDTSYEQYF
TGTGCCTGGGGCCTGGACACGTCCTACGAGCAGTACTTC
>TRBJ2-1|-|TRBV6-4|14|-
CASSTGLGYNEQFF
TGTGCCAGCAGTACAGGGTTAGGGTACAATGAGCAGTTCTTC
>TRBJ1-5|TRBD1|TRBV6-5|16|once
CASSLTAGTGSQPQHF
TGTGCCAGCAGTTTAACCGCCGGGACAGGGAGTCAGCCCCAGCATTTT
>TRBJ1-5|-|TRBV4-1|16|few
CASSPRTVYSNQPQHF
TGCGCCAGCAGCCCGAGGACCGTCTATAGCAATCAGCCCCAGCATTTT
>TRBJ1-1|TRBD1|TRBV7-9|15|few
CASSLRQGWYTEAFF
TGTGCCAGCAGCCTCCGACAGGGTTGGTACACTGAAGCTTTCTTT
>TRBJ2-5|-|TRBV5-1|13|many
CASSLQGEETQYF
TGTGCCAGCAGCTTACAGGGAGAAGAGACCCAGTACTTC
>TRBJ2-1|-|TRBV7-9|13|-
CASSLWGSDEQFF
TGTGCCAGCAGCTTATGGGGTAGTGATGAGCAGTTCTTC
>TRBJ1-6|TRBD1|TRBV29-1|14|-
CSVRQGASNSPLHF
TGCAGCGTCAGACAGGGGGCGAGTAATTCACCCCTCCACTTT
>TRBJ2-7|-|TRBV27|15|-
CASSRQGQPYYEQYF
TGTGCCAGCTCACGGCAGGGACAACCTTACTACGAGCAGTACTTC
>TRBJ2-2|-|TRBV6-5|14|once
CASMDTGNTGELFF
TGTGCCAGCATGGACACGGGGAACACCGGGGAGCTGTTTTTT
>TRBJ2-3|-|TRBV5-1|15|few
CASSFGGPSTDTQYF
TGCGCCAGCAGCTTTGGGGGACCCAGCACAGATACGCAGTATTTT
>TRBJ1-2|-|TRBV18|15|-
CASSPELEWINGYTF
TGTGCCAGCTCACCGGAGCTTGAGTGGATTAATGGCTACACCTTC
>TRBJ2-7|TRBD2|TRBV29-1|11|many
CSVQRGSEQYF
TGCAGCGTCCAGCGGGGGAGCGAGCAGTACTTC